The 18 T cell receptor beta chains reported below all come from one sample, sequenced in a study of regulatory T cells in long-lasting Graves disease (dated by TCRdb to about 2021). The method behind the library was multiplex PCR. Reads for this sample came from an Illumina HiSeq 4000. To build TCR beta libraries, CDR3 regions were amplified by Arm-PCR using iRepertoire HTBI primers. TCRdb trimmed the raw reads at Q25, called clones with MiXCR and kept productive beta chains. CDR3 protein sequences are deduplicated, and each keeps its most common genes and DNA. In this sample the table shows 390,000 or so distinct CDR3 sequences, more than 20% of which occur a single time. The top ten constitute around 30% of the sample. Per the publication, the time point label means: persistent/refractory GD, antithyroid drugs over 5 years with positive TRAb. For both TCR sequencing and RNA sequencing, RNA was extracted from PBMCs using TRIzol.

Sequences were derived from peripheral blood mononuclear cells (PBMCs), sampled when the disease was refractory, from a patient treated with antithyroid drugs. The receptors stem from a woman between 40 and 50 years old with Graves disease. Donor details come from another sample of the same person, matched by shared clones.

This clonotype came up a few times. The CDR3 DNA is TGTGCCAGCAGCCAAAACCAAGAGACCCAGTACTTC. Encoded protein: CASSQNQETQYF. The chain joins TRBV11-2 to TRBJ2-5; no firm D call. Germline loops: CDR1 SGHAT, CDR2 FQNNGV. The CDR3 contains 12 residues. Trimming pared 5 bases from V and 0 bases from J, leaving 4 bases between.

This clonotype showed up many times. The chain combines TRBV28 with TRBJ1-5; D is uncertain. This CDR3 contains 15 residues. Trimming cost V 3 bases and J 0 bases, with 9 bases left between them. CDR1 MDHEN and CDR2 SYDVKM come from the germline V gene. The CDR3 sequence: CASSLSGNSNQPQHF. The CDR3 region has the DNA TGTGCCAGCAGTTTGTCTGGGAATAGCAATCAGCCCCAGCATTTT.

The sample holds many counts of this clonotype. The genes are TRBV28 and TRBJ1-1; TRBD1 matches 9 bases. Germline V gene lookup returns CDR1 MDHEN and CDR2 SYDVKM. V dropped 4 bases and J dropped 11; count of bases not matched to a gene: 14. The length of the CDR3 is 15 residues. The CDR3 coding sequence is TGTGCCAGCAGTTCGGCCGGGACAGGGAAGCAGTGGGCTTTCTTT. This translates into CASSSAGTGKQWAFF.

The CDR3 DNA sequence: TGCGCCAGCAGCCACACAGGCCGAGGGACTGAAGCTTTCTTT. Its translation is CASSHTGRGTEAFF. The V and J genes are TRBV4-1 and TRBJ1-1; the D gene is possibly TRBD1 (5 bases). The CDR3 covers 14 residues. Germline assignment: CDR1 MGHRA and CDR2 YSYEKL. V was trimmed by 3 bases and J by 5 bases, leaving 13 bases between them.

The chain uses TRBV20-1 and TRBJ2-1, with TRBD2 matching 7 bases. Germline CDR1 is DFQATT and CDR2 is SNEGSKA (reference sequence). The ends lost 7 bases at V and 2 bases at J; junction bases unmatched: 11. CDR3 length equals 15 residues. CDR3 sequence: CSEGVTGGTYNEQFF. The CDR3 bases are TGCAGTGAGGGTGTGACGGGAGGTACCTACAATGAGCAGTTCTTC.

This chain connects TRBV7-8 to TRBJ2-4; D is unresolved. The CDR3 length is 16 residues. From germline, CDR1 is SGHVS and CDR2 FQNEAQ. The ends were cut back, 1 base at V and 7 bases at J, with 17 bases in the middle. CDR3 region: CASSLVPQLQRNIQYF. The CDR3 nucleotides read TGTGCCAGCAGCTTAGTCCCCCAGCTTCAAAGGAACATTCAGTACTTC.

V and J are TRBV28 and TRBJ2-2, with 9 bases that match TRBD1. Germline CDR1 MDHEN, CDR2 SYDVKM. The CDR3 length is 15 residues. The J segment lost 4 bases and the V segment lost 6 bases, leaving 6 bases of the junction unmatched. CDR3 sequence: CASRTGGVSTGELFF. CDR3 coding DNA: TGTGCCAGCAGGACAGGGGGGGTGAGCACCGGGGAGCTGTTTTTT.

This clonotype has a handful of counts. The chain links TRBV20-1 to TRBJ1-5; D not resolved. This CDR3 spans 13 amino acids. Per the germline V gene, CDR1 is DFQATT and CDR2 is SNEGSKA (reference sequence). V dropped 3 bases and J dropped 2 bases, with 8 bases sitting between them. CDR3 nucleotides: TGCAGTGCTAGGCCCGGGGGCAATCAGCCCCAGCATTTT. As protein: CSARPGGNQPQHF.

The chain combines TRBV7-8 with TRBJ2-7; D is unresolved. In germline, CDR1 is SGHVS, CDR2 FQNEAQ. The CDR3 sequence is 15 residues long. Trimming took off 4 bases at V and 2 bases at J, with 15 bases between the two ends. The CDR3 DNA sequence: TGTGCCAGCAGCTCCCAAAGGCAACAACCCTACGAGCAGTACTTC. It yields the protein CASSSQRQQPYEQYF.

The V call is TRBV30, the J call TRBJ2-1; 8 bases fit TRBD1. There are 14 residues in the CDR3. CDR1 and CDR2 from the germline V gene are GTSNPN and SVGIG (reference sequence). Germline trimming cut 3 bases from V and 7 bases from J; bases unmatched to any gene: 8. CDR3 in DNA: TGTGCCTGGAGCGGACAGGGACACCGAAATGAGCAGTTCTTC. It yields the protein CAWSGQGHRNEQFF.

This clonotype has ten or more counts. The chain uses TRBV28 and TRBJ2-7, with 7 bases aligning to TRBD2. This CDR3 has 15 amino acids. V trimming: 2 bases; J trimming: 5 bases; junction bases outside the gene matches: 9. Germline loops: CDR1 MDHEN, CDR2 SYDVKM. CDR3 bases: TGTGCCAGCAGTTTAGGAGTAGCGGGTCGCGACGAGCAGTACTTC. This sequence encodes CASSLGVAGRDEQYF.

The chain recombines TRBV9 with TRBJ1-6; 10 nucleotides match TRBD1. Trimming took 4 bases from V and 11 from J; bases not matched to a gene: 9. There are 15 residues in the CDR3. Germline V gene data show CDR1 as SGDLS and CDR2 as YYNGEE. This CDR3 is CASSTTGGEEAPLHF. CDR3 in DNA: TGTGCCAGCAGCACGACAGGGGGCGAGGAGGCACCCCTCCACTTT.

A remark on this clonotype: A read error is possible here, since a much larger clone lies one base away. The V call is TRBV20-1, the J call TRBJ2-5; perhaps D is TRBD1 or TRBD2 (6 bases each). Per the germline V gene, CDR1 is DFQATT and CDR2 is SNEGSKA (reference sequence). The CDR3 totals 14 residues. The ends were cut back, 5 bases at V and 1 base at J, with 14 bases in the middle. The CDR3 here is CSAVNGGGQETQYF. CDR3 DNA sequence: TGCAGTGCTGTGAACGGAGGGGGCCAAGAGACCCAGTACTTC.

The rearrangement uses TRBV7-8 and TRBJ2-7; maybe TRBD1 (6 bases). Deletions cut 5 bases from V and 4 bases from J, with 21 bases between. Looked up from germline, CDR1 is SGHVS and CDR2 is FQNEAQ. This CDR3 comprises 16 residues. CDR3 in amino acids: CASSLYTRDTNYEQYF. The CDR3 bases are TGTGCCAGCAGCCTTTATACCCGGGACACGAATTACGAGCAGTACTTC.

The chain combines TRBV13 with TRBJ1-2; D unresolved. From germline, CDR1 is PRHDT and CDR2 FYEKMQ (reference sequence). V lost 1 base to trimming and J lost 4 bases, with 13 bases between them. The length of the CDR3 is 15 residues. The CDR3 region is CASSLVGQDPYGYTF. The CDR3 region has the DNA TGTGCCAGCAGCTTAGTAGGGCAGGACCCCTATGGCTACACCTTC.

The rearrangement links TRBV6-5 to TRBJ2-7, with TRBD2 identical over 8 bases. The trim removed 0 bases at V and 2 bases at J, leaving 9 bases unmatched. In germline, CDR1 is MNHEY, CDR2 SVGAGI. The CDR3 is made up of 17 amino acids. The CDR3 DNA is TGTGCCAGCAGTTACTCGAATGCACTAGCGGCCCCCTACGAGCAGTACTTC. Protein product: CASSYSNALAAPYEQYF.

In this sample, this clonotype turned up many times. The V call is TRBV28, the J call TRBJ1-2; D ambiguous. The CDR3 has 14 amino acids. From germline, CDR1 is MDHEN and CDR2 SYDVKM. With 5 bases removed from V and 2 bases from J, the gap between germline ends came to 12 bases. This CDR3 reads CASSPPGTNYGYTF. CDR3 coding DNA: TGTGCCAGCAGTCCTCCCGGAACCAACTATGGCTACACCTTC.

The gene calls are TRBV7-2 and TRBJ2-3; D is unresolved. The CDR3 is made up of 14 amino acids. V gave up 0 bases and J gave up 2 bases, with 6 bases separating them. The germline CDR1 and CDR2 sequences are SGHTA and FQGNSA. For the CDR3, the DNA is TGTGCCAGCAGCTTAGCGCACAACACAGATACGCAGTATTTT. It specifies CASSLAHNTDTQYF. The full variable domain, rest sourced from reference TRBV7-2 and TRBJ2-3, is GAGVSQSPSNKVTEKGKDVELRCDPISGHTALYWYRQSLGQGLEFLIYFQGNSAPDKSGLPSDRFSAERTGGSVSTLTIQRTQQEDSAVYLCASSLAHNTDTQYFGPGTRLTVL.